The 6 T cell receptor beta chains given below trace back to one sample, sequenced in a study of CD8 T cells in Susac syndrome. RNA amounts of roughly 0.45 to 1 ug underwent reverse transcription with random hexamers. TCRdb re-called the immunoSEQ multiplex PCR reads with MiXCR, one entry per CDR3 protein. The profile shows more than 70,000 distinct CDR3 sequences, around 93% of them singletons. Sequencing was carried out using CD8+ T cells from PBMCs. These receptors were taken from a human donor in good health.

The CDR3 DNA sequence: TGTGCCAGCGGAACTGACAGGAACAATTCACCCCTCCACTTT. Its protein product is CASGTDRNNSPLHF. The V and J genes are TRBV9 and TRBJ1-6; weak D call: TRBD1 (6 bases). From germline, CDR1 is SGDLS and CDR2 YYNGEE. Trimming left V 7 bases short and J 7 bases short, with 15 bases between. The CDR3 length is 14 residues.

The rearrangement uses TRBV2 and TRBJ2-5; the D gene is possibly TRBD2 (6 bases). CDR1 and CDR2 from the germline V gene are SNHLY and FYNNEI. The CDR3 covers 14 residues. The germline V and J ends were trimmed by 6 bases and 4 bases, with 15 bases remaining between them. The CDR3 nucleotides are TGTGCCAGCAGCGGGGACTCCCCTGGAGAGACCCAGTACTTC. Translation: CASSGDSPGETQYF.

The CDR3 here is CASSQVYLETQYF. The CDR3 DNA sequence: TGTGCCAGCAGCCAAGTCTACTTAGAGACCCAGTACTTC. This sequence joins TRBV3-1 and TRBJ2-5, with D unresolved. This CDR3 has 13 residues. Germline V gene lookup returns CDR1 LGHDT and CDR2 YNNKEL (reference sequence). V shed 1 base and J shed 4 bases, with 7 bases lying between them.

V is TRBV5-6 and J is TRBJ2-2; tentative D call: TRBD2 (5 bases). CDR3 length: 15 amino acids. From germline, CDR1 is SGHDT and CDR2 YYEEEE. Trimming shortened V by 2 bases and J by 2 bases, and 10 bases separated the two germline ends. The CDR3 DNA reads TGTGCCAGCAGCTTTCCCAGCGGAAACACCGGGGAGCTGTTTTTT. Translation: CASSFPSGNTGELFF.

This clonotype was detected only once. The gene calls are TRBV6-6 and TRBJ1-2, with unresolved D. Germline V gene sequence: CDR1 MNHNY, CDR2 SVGAGI (reference sequence). The V and J ends lost 0 bases and 8 bases respectively, with 10 bases between them. This CDR3 spans 13 amino acids. The CDR3 DNA follows: TGTGCCAGCAGTTACTCGAAGGGTTACGGCTACACCTTC. As protein: CASSYSKGYGYTF.

The chain uses TRBV15 and TRBJ1-5; TRBD1 matches 7 bases. The CDR3 length is 14 residues. Looked up from germline, CDR1 is LNHNV and CDR2 is YYDKDF (reference sequence). V shed 6 bases and J 7 bases; nucleotides not matched to a gene: 9. CDR3 sequence: CATSRTGVVQPQHF. DNA of the CDR3: TGTGCCACCAGTCGAACAGGGGTAGTGCAGCCCCAGCATTTT.